This TCR beta chain was sequenced for a study of T-cell memory formation after mild COVID-19. Study as a whole: The study found TCR clusters largely donor specific.

This clonotype was detected a few times. Its specificity is unknown. Study findings and constraints: The study detected some responding clones in pre-infection memory, suggesting cross-reactive memory joined. The study found contracting CD4+ clones mainly in CM and EM and contracting CD8+ clones in EMRA.

Barcoded TCR alpha and TCR beta cDNA libraries with UMIs came from 5'RACE using constant-segment primers. TCRdb fed the 5' RACE reads into MiXCR, producing one record per CDR3 protein. Of 90,000 to 120,000 distinct CDR3 sequences in the sample, about an eighth were seen once. Per the germline V gene, CDR1 is MGHRA and CDR2 is YSYEKL. Deletions cut 3 bases from V and 3 bases from J, with 20 bases between. The CDR3 length is 17 residues. The specimen sequenced was PBMCs or a T cell subset sorted from them (not recorded which). V usage is TRBV4-1 and J usage is TRBJ1-1; weak D call: TRBD1 (6 bases). The receptor's source is a man between 18 and 29 years old who had mild COVID-19 (a few samples of this study predate the infection). Cell type and time point are not known. The CDR3 protein is CASSHLSRGIRDTEAFF. The CDR3 DNA is TGCGCCAGCAGCCACTTATCCAGGGGTATTAGGGACACTGAAGCTTTCTTT.